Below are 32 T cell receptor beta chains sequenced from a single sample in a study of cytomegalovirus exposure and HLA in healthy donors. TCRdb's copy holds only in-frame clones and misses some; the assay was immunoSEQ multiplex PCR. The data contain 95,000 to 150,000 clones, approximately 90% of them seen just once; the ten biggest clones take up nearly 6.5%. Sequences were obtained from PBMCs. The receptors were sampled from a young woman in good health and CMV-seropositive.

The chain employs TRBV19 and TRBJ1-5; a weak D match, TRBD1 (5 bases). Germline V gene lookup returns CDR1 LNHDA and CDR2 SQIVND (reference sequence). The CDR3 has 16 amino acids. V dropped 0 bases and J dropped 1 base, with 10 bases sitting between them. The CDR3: CASSIEGGGSNQPQHF. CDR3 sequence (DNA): TGTGCCAGTAGTATAGAGGGGGGTGGAAGCAATCAGCCCCAGCATTTT.

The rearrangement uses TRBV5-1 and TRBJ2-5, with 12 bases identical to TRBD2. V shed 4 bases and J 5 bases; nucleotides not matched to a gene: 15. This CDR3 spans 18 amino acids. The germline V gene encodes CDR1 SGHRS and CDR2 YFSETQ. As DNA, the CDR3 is TGCGCCAGCAGCCTGGAACCTAGCGGGGGGGCCATAAGGGAGACCCAGTACTTC. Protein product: CASSLEPSGGAIRETQYF. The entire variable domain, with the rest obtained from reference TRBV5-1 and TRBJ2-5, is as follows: KAGVTQTPRYLIKTRGQQVTLSCSPISGHRSVSWYQQTPGQGLQFLFEYFSETQRNKGNFPGRFSGRQFSNSRSEMNVSTLELGDSALYLCASSLEPSGGAIRETQYFGPGTRLLVL.

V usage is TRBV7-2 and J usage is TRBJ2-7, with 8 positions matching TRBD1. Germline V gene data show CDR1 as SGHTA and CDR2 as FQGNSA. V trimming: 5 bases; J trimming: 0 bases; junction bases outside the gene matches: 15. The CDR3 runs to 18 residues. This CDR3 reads CASSAQAGRTGSSYEQYF. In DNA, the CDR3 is TGTGCCAGCAGCGCTCAGGCCGGAAGGACAGGGAGCTCCTACGAGCAGTACTTC.

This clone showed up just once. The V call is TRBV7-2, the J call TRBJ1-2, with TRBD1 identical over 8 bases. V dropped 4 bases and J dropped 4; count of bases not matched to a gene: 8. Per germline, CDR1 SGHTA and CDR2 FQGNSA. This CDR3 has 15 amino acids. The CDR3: CASSSDRVRGYGYTF. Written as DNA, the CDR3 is TGTGCCAGCAGCTCGGACAGGGTCCGGGGCTATGGCTACACCTTC.

The CDR3 region has the DNA TGTGCCAGCAGCCCAGGCCGGGGTGGCAATCAGCCCCAGCATTTT. Translated: CASSPGRGGNQPQHF. This rearrangement joins TRBV7-3 to TRBJ1-5; D remains ambiguous. Trimming left V 5 bases short and J 2 bases short, with 13 bases between. CDR1 is SGHTA and CDR2 is FQGTGA in the germline V gene. CDR3 length: 15 residues.

This CDR3 reads CASSVDREVQPQHF. CDR3 sequence (DNA): TGTGCCAGTAGTGTGGACAGGGAGGTGCAGCCCCAGCATTTT. V usage is TRBV19 and J usage is TRBJ1-5; 8 bases map to TRBD1. CDR1 and CDR2 (germline): LNHDA, SQIVND (reference sequence). V lost 5 bases and J lost 7; bases outside the gene matches: 7. The CDR3 spans 14 residues.

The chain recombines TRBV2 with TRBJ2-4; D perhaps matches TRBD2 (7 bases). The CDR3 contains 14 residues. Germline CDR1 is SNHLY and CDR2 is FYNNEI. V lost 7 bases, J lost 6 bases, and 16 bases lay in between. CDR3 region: CASTRGARGNIQYF. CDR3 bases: TGTGCCAGCACCCGGGGGGCCCGTGGAAACATTCAGTACTTC.

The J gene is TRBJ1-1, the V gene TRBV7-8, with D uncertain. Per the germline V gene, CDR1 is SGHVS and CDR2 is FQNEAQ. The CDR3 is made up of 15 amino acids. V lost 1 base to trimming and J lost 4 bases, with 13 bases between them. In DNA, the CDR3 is TGTGCCAGCAGCTTAGGGAGGGATGGAGTCACTGAAGCTTTCTTT. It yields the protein CASSLGRDGVTEAFF.

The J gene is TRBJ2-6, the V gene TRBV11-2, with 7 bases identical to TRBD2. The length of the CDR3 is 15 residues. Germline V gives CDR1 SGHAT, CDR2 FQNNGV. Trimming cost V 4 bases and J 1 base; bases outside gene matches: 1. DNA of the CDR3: TGTGCCAGCAGCTCGGGGGGATCTGGGGCCAACGTCCTGACTTTC. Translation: CASSSGGSGANVLTF.

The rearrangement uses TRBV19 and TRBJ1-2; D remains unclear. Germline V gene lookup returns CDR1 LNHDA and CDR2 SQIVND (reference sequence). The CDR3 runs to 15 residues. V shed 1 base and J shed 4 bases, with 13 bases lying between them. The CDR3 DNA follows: TGTGCCAGTAGTATAGCTCTATTAATTCCCTATGGCTACACCTTC. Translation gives CASSIALLIPYGYTF.

The chain's CDR3 is CASSLGGELQPQHF. CDR3 sequence (DNA): TGTGCCAGCAGCTTGGGGGGAGAACTCCAGCCCCAGCATTTT. The gene calls are TRBV5-5 and TRBJ1-5; D gene unclear. CDR1 and CDR2 from the germline V gene are SGHKS and YYEKEE (reference sequence). V was shortened by 0 bases and J by 7 bases, with 11 bases between the two germline ends. CDR3 size: 14 residues.

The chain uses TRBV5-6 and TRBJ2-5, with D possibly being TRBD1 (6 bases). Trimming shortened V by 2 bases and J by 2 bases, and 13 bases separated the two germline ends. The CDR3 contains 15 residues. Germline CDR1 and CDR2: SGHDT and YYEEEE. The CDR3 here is CASSFGQRVQETQYF. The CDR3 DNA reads TGTGCCAGCAGCTTTGGACAGAGGGTTCAAGAGACCCAGTACTTC.

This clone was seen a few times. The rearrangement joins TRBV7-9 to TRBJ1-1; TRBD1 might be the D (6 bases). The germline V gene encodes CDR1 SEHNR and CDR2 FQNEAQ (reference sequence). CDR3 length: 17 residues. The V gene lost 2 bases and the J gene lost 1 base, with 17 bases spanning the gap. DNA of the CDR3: TGTGCCAGCAGCTTATGGGGAGGGGGTAAAAGGAACACTGAAGCTTTCTTT. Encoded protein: CASSLWGGGKRNTEAFF.

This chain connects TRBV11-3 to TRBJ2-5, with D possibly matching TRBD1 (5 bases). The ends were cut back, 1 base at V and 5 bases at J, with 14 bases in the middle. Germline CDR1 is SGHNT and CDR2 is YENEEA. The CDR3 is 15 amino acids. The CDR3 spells CASSLVGQGRETQYF. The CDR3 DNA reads TGTGCCAGCAGCTTAGTCGGGCAGGGAAGGGAGACCCAGTACTTC.

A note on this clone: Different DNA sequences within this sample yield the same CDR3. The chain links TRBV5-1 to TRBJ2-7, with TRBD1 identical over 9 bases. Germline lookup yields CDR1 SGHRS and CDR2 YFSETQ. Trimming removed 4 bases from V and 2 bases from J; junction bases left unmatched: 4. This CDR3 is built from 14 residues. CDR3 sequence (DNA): TGCGCCAGCAGCGCCGGACAGGGGACCTACGAGCAGTACTTC. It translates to CASSAGQGTYEQYF.

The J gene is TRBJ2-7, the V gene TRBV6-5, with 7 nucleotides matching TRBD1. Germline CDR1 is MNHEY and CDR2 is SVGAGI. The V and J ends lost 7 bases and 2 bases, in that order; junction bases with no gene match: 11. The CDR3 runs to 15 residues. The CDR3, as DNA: TGTGCCAGCAAACCAGACAGGGTCCCAACCTACGAGCAGTACTTC. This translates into CASKPDRVPTYEQYF.

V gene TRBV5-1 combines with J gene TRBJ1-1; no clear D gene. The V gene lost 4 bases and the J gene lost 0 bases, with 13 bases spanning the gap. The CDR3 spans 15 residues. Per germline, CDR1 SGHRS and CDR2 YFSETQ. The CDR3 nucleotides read TGCGCCAGCAGCCCTTGGGCGGGATTGAACACTGAAGCTTTCTTT. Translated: CASSPWAGLNTEAFF.

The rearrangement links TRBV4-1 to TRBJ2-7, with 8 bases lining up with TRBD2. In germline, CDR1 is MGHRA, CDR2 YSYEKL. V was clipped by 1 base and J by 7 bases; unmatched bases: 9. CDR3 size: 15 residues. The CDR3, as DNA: TGCGCCAGCAGCCAAGCGGGGGGGACTACTGGTGAGCAGTACTTC. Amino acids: CASSQAGGTTGEQYF.

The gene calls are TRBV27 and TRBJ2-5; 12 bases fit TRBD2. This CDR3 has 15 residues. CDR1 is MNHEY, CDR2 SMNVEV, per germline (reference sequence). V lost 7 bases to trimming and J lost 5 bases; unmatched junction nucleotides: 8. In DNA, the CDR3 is TGTGCCAGCACCGCACTAGCGGGGGGCGTGGAGACCCAGTACTTC. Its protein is CASTALAGGVETQYF.

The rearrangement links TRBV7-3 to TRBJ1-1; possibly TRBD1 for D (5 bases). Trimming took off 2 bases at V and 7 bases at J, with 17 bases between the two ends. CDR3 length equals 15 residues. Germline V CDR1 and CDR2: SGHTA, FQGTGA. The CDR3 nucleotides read TGTGCCAGCAGCTTACATGGGGGAGGGACGAATGAAGCTTTCTTT. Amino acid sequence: CASSLHGGGTNEAFF.

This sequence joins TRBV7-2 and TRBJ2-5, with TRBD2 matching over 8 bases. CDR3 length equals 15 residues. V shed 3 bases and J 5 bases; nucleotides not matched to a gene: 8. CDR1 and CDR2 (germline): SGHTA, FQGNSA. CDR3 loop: CASSFLAGGIETQYF. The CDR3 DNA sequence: TGTGCCAGCAGCTTCCTAGCGGGTGGGATCGAGACCCAGTACTTC.

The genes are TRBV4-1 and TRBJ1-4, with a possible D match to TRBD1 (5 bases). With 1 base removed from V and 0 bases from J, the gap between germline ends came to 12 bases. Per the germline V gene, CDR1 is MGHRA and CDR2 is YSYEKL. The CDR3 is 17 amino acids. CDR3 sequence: CASSQGSTVATNEKLFF. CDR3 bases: TGCGCCAGCAGCCAAGGCTCGACAGTCGCAACTAATGAAAAACTGTTTTTT.

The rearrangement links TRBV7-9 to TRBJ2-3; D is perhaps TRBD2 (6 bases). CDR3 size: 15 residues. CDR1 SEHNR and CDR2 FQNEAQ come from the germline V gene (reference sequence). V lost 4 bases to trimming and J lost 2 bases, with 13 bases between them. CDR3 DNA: TGTGCCAGCAGCTCGACTGGGGAGGCCACAGATACGCAGTATTTT. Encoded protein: CASSSTGEATDTQYF. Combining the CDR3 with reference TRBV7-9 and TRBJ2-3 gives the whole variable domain DTGVSQNPRHKITKRGQNVTFRCDPISEHNRLYWYRQTLGQGPEFLTYFQNEAQLEKSRLLSDRFSAERPKGSFSTLEIQRTEQGDSAMYLCASSSTGEATDTQYFGPGTRLTVL.

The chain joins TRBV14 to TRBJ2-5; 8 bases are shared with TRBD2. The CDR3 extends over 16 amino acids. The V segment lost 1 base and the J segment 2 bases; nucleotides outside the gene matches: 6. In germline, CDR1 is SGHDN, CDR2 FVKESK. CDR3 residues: CASSQGIAGGQETQYF. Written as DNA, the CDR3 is TGTGCCAGCAGCCAAGGGATTGCGGGGGGACAAGAGACCCAGTACTTC.

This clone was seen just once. This CDR3 reads CASSETRGAMETQYF. CDR3 nucleotide sequence: TGTGCCAGCAGTGAAACTCGGGGGGCGATGGAGACCCAGTACTTC. The chain employs TRBV2 and TRBJ2-5; weak D call: TRBD2 (7 bases). V was trimmed by 2 bases and J by 5 bases, leaving 15 bases between them. CDR1 is SNHLY and CDR2 is FYNNEI in the germline V gene. This CDR3 contains 15 residues.

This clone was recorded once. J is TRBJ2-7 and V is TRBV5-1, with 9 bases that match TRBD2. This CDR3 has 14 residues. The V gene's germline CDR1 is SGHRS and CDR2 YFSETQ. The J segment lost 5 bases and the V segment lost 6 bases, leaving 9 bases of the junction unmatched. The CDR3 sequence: CASTTAGGTNEQYF. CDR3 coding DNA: TGCGCCAGCACCACAGCGGGAGGTACCAACGAGCAGTACTTC.

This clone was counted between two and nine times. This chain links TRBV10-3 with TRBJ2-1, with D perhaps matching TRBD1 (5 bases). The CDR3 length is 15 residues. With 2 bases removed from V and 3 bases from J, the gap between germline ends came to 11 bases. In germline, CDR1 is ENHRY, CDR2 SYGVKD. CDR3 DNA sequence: TGTGCCATCAGTGAGGACAGTGTACTCTACAATGAGCAGTTCTTC. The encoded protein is CAISEDSVLYNEQFF.

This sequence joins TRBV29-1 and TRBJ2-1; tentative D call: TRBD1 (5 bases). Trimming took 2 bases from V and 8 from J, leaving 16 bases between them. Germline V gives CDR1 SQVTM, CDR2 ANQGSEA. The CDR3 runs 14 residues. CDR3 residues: CSVEIRLGVYEQFF. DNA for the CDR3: TGCAGCGTTGAAATTCGTTTAGGGGTCTATGAGCAGTTCTTC.

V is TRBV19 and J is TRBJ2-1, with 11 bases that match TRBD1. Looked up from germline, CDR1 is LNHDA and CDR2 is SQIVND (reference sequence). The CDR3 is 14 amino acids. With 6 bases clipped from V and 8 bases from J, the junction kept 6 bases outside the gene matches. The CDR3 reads CASRGTGGRDEQFF. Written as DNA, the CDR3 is TGTGCCAGTAGGGGGACAGGGGGTAGGGATGAGCAGTTCTTC.

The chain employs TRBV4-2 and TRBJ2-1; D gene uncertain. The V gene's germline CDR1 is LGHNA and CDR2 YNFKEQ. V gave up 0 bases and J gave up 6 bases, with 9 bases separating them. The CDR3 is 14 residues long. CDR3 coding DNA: TGTGCCAGCAGCCAAGATCGGCCTAGCAATGAGCAGTTCTTC. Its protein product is CASSQDRPSNEQFF.

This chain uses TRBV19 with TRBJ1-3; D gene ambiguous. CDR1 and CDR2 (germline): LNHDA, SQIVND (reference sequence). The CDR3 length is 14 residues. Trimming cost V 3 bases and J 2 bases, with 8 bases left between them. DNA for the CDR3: TGTGCCAGTAGTATCCACGGAGCTGGAAACACCATATATTTT. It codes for CASSIHGAGNTIYF.

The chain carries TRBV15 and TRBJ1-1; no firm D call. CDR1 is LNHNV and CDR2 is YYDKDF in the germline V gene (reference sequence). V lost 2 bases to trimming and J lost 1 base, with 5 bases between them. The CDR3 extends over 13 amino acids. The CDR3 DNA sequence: TGTGCCACCAGCAGATCCCAGAACACTGAAGCTTTCTTT. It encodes CATSRSQNTEAFF.